This T cell receptor beta chain was identified during a study of response to subunit inactivated influenza vaccine. The study's findings and limits: Every seasonal influenza vaccination brings in few new T cells, the authors suggested.

J gave up 2 bases and V 5 bases, and 4 bases lay outside the gene matches. Germline values: CDR1 SGHVS, CDR2 FQNEAQ. CDR3 length: 15 residues. Concerning this clonotype: The antigen remains undetermined.

Using its own MiXCR run on the RT-PCR reads, TCRdb lists one record per CDR3 protein. Here the sample spans fewer than 350,000 distinct CDR3 sequences, about a fifth being singletons. V usage is TRBV7-8 and J usage is TRBJ2-3, with TRBD2 matching 10 bases. Source: PBMCs from blood, taken about 20 months after vaccination. The TCR comes from a man between 50 and 69 years old who received an inactivated influenza vaccine. CDR3 in amino acids: CASSKAGGNTDTQYF. In nucleotides, the CDR3 is TGTGCCAGCAGCAAAGCGGGAGGGAACACAGATACGCAGTATTTT.